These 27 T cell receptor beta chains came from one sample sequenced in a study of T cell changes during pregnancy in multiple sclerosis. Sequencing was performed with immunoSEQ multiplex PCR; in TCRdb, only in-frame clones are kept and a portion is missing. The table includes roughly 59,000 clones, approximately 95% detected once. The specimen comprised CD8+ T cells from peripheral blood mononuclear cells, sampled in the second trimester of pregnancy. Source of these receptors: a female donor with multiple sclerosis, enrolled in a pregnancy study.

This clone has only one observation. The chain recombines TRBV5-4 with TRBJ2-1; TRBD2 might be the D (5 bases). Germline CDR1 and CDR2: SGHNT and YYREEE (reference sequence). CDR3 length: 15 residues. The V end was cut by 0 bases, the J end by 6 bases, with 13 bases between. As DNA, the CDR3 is TGTGCCAGCAGCTTGGCCACTCTAGCATCCAATGAGCAGTTCTTC. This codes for CASSLATLASNEQFF. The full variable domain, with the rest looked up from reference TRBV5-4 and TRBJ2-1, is ETGVTQSPTHLIKTRGQQVTLRCSSQSGHNTVSWYQQALGQGPQFIFQYYREEENGRGNFPPRFSGLQFPNYSSELNVNALELDDSALYLCASSLATLASNEQFFGPGTRLTVL.

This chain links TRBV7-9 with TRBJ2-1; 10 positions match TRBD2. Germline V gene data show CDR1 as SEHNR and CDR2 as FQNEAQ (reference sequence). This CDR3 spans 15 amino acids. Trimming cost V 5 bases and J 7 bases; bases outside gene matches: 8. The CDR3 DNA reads TGTGCCAGCAGCCCACTAGCGGGATTATATAATGAGCAGTTCTTC. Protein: CASSPLAGLYNEQFF.

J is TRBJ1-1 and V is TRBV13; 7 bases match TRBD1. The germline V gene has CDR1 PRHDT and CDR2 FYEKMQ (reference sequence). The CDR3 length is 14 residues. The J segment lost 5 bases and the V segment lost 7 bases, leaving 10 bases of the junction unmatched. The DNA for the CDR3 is TGTGCCAGCATGGAGGGGGCAGGAGGGACTGAAGCTTTCTTT. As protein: CASMEGAGGTEAFF.

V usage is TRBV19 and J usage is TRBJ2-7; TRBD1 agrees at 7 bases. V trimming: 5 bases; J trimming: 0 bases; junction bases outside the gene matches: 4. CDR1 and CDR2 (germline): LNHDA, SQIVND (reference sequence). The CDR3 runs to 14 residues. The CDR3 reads CASSWAGGSYEQYF. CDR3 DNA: TGTGCCAGTAGTTGGGCAGGGGGCTCCTACGAGCAGTACTTC.

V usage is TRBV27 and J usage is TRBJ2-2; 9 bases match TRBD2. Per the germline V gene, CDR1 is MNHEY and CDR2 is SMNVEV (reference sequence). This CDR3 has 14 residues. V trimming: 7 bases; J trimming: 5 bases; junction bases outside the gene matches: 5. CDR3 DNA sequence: TGTGCCAGCAAAACTAGCGGGCAGACCGGGGAGCTGTTTTTT. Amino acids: CASKTSGQTGELFF.

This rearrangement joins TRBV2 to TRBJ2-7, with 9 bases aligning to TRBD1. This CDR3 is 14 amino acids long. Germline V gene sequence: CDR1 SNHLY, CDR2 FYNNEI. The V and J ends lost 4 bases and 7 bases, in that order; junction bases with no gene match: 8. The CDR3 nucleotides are TGTGCCAGCAGTGGCGGGACAGGGCTTTGGGAGCAGTACTTC. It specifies CASSGGTGLWEQYF.

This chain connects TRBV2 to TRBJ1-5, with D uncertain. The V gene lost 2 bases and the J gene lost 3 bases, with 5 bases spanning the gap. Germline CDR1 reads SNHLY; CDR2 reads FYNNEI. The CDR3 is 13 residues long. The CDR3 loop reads CASSERYNQPQHF. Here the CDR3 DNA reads TGTGCCAGCAGTGAACGTTACAATCAGCCCCAGCATTTT.

DNA for the CDR3: TGTGCCAGCAGCTTATATTTTATGGCTAGCGGGAGTTTGGACGAGCAGTACTTC. This sequence encodes CASSLYFMASGSLDEQYF. The rearrangement links TRBV7-8 to TRBJ2-7, with 10 bases fitting TRBD2. After removal of 2 bases from V and 5 bases from J, the junction contained 15 bases not matched to a gene. The germline CDR1 and CDR2 sequences are SGHVS and FQNEAQ. The CDR3 has 18 amino acids.

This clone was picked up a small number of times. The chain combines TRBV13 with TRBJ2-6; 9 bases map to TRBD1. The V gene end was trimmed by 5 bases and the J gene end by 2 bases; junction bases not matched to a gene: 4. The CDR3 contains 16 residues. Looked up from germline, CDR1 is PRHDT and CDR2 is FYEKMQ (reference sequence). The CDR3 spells CASSITGGAGANVLTF. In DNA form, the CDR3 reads TGTGCCAGCAGCATCACAGGGGGCGCTGGGGCCAACGTCCTGACTTTC.

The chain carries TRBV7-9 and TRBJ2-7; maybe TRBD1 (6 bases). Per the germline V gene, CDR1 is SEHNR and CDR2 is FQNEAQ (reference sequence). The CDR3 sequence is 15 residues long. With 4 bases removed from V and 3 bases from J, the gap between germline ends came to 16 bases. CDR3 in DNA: TGTGCCAGCAGCTGGGGGCAGGGTAAATTCTACGAGCAGTACTTC. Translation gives CASSWGQGKFYEQYF.

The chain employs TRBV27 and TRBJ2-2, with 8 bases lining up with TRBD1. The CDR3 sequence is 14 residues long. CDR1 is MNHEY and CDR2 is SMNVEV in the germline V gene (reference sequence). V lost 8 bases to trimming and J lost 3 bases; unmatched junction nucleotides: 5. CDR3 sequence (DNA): TGTGCCAGCTGCGCAGGGGGCGACACCGGGGAGCTGTTTTTT. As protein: CASCAGGDTGELFF.

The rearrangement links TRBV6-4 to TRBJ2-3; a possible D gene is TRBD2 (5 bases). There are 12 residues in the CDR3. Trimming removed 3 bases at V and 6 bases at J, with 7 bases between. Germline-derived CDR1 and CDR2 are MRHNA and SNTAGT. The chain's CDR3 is CASSDGGDTQYF. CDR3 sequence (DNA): TGTGCCAGCAGTGATGGCGGGGATACGCAGTATTTT.

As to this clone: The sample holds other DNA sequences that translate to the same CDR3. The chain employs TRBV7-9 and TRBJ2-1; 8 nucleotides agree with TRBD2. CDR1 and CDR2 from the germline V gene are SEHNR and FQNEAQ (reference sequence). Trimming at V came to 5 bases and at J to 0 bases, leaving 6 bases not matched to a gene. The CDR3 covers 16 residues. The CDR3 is CASSPPSGSSYNEQFF. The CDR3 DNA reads TGTGCCAGCAGCCCACCAAGCGGGAGCTCCTACAATGAGCAGTTCTTC.

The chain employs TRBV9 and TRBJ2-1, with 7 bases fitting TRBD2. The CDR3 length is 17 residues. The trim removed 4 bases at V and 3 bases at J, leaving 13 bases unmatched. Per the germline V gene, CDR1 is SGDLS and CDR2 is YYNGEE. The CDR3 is CASSITPRLAHYNEQFF. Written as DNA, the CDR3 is TGTGCCAGCAGCATAACTCCAAGACTAGCCCACTACAATGAGCAGTTCTTC. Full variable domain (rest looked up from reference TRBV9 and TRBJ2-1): DSGVTQTPKHLITATGQRVTLRCSPRSGDLSVYWYQQSLDQGLQFLIQYYNGEERAKGNILERFSAQQFPDLHSELNLSSLELGDSALYFCASSITPRLAHYNEQFFGPGTRLTVL.

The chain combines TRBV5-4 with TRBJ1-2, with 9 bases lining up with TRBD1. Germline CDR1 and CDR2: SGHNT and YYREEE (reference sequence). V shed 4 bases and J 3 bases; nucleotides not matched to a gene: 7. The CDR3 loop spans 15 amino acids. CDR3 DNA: TGTGCCAGCAGCCAAGGGACAGGGACCTACTATGGCTACACCTTC. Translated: CASSQGTGTYYGYTF.

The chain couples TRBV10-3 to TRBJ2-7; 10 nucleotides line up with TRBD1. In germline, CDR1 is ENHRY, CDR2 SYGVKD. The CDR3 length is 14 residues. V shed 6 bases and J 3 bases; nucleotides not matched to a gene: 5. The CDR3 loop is CAIRGTGVNYEQYF. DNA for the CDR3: TGTGCCATCAGGGGGACAGGGGTCAACTACGAGCAGTACTTC.

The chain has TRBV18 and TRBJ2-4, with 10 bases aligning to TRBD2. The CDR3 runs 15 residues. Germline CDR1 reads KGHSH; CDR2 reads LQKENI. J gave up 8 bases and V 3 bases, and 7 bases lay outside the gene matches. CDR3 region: CASSPAAGGPDIQYF. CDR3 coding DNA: TGTGCCAGCTCACCTGCAGCGGGAGGGCCAGACATTCAGTACTTC.

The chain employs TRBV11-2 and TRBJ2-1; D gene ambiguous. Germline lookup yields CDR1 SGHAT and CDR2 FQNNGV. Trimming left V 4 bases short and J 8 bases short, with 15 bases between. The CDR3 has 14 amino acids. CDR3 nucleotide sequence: TGTGCCAGCAGCTCAATTTCCGGTTTGGATGAGCAGTTCTTC. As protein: CASSSISGLDEQFF. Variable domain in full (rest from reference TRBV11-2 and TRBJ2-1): EAGVAQSPRYKIIEKRQSVAFWCNPISGHATLYWYQQILGQGPKLLIQFQNNGVVDDSQLPKDRFSAERLKGVDSTLKIQPAKLEDSAVYLCASSSISGLDEQFFGPGTRLTVL.

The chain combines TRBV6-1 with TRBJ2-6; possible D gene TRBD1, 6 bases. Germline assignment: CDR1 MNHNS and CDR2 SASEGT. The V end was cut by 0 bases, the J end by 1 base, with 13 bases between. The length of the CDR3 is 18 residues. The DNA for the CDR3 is TGTGCCAGCAGTGAAGCTGGACAGTGGAAGTCTGGGGCCAACGTCCTGACTTTC. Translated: CASSEAGQWKSGANVLTF.

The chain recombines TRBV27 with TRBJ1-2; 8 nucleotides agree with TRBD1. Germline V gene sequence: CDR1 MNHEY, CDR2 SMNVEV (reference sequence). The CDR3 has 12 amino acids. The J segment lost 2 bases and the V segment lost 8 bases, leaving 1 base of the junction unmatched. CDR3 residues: CASYRGNYGYTF. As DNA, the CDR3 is TGTGCCAGCTACAGGGGGAACTATGGCTACACCTTC.

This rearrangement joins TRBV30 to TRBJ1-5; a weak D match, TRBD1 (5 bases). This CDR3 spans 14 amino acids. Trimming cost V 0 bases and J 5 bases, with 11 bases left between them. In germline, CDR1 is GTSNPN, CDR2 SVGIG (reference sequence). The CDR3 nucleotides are TGTGCCTGGAGTGTAGGGCAGGGCGATCAGCCCCAGCATTTT. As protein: CAWSVGQGDQPQHF.

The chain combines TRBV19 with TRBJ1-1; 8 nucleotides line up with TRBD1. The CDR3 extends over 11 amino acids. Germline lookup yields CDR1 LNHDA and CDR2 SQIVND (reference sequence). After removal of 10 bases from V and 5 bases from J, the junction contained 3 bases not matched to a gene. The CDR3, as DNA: TGTGCCACAGGACAGGGAACTGAAGCTTTCTTT. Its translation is CATGQGTEAFF.

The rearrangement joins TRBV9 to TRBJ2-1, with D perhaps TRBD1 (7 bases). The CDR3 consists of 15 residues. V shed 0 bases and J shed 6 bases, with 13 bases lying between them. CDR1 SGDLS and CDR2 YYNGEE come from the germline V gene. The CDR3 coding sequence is TGTGCCAGCAGCGTAGGGCAGGGGGGCATCAATGAGCAGTTCTTC. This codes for CASSVGQGGINEQFF.

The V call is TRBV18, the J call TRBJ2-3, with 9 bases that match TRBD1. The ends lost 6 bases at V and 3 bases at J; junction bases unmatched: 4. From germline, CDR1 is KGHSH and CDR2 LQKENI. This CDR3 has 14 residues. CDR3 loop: CASSHRGQTDTQYF. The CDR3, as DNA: TGTGCCAGCTCCCACAGGGGGCAGACAGATACGCAGTATTTT.

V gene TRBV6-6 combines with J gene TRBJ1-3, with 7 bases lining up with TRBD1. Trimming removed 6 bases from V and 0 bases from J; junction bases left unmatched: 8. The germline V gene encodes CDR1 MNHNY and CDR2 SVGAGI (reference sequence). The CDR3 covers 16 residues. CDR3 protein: CASRPGTASSGNTIYF. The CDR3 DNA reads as TGTGCCAGCAGGCCCGGGACAGCGAGCTCTGGAAACACCATATATTTT.

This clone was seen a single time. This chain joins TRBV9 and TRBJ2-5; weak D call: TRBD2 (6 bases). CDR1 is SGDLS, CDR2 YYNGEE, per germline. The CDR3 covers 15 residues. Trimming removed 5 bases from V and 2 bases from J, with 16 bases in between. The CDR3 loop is CASSNRDSPQETQYF. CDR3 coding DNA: TGTGCCAGCAGTAATAGGGACTCCCCTCAAGAGACCCAGTACTTC. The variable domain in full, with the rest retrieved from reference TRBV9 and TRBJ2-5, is DSGVTQTPKHLITATGQRVTLRCSPRSGDLSVYWYQQSLDQGLQFLIQYYNGEERAKGNILERFSAQQFPDLHSELNLSSLELGDSALYFCASSNRDSPQETQYFGPGTRLLVL.

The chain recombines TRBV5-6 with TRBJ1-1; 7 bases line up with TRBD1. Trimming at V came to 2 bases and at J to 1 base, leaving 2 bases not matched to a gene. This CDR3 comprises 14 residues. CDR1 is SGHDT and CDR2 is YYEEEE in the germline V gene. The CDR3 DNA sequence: TGTGCCAGCAGCTTTGGGACAGCGAACACTGAAGCTTTCTTT. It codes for CASSFGTANTEAFF.